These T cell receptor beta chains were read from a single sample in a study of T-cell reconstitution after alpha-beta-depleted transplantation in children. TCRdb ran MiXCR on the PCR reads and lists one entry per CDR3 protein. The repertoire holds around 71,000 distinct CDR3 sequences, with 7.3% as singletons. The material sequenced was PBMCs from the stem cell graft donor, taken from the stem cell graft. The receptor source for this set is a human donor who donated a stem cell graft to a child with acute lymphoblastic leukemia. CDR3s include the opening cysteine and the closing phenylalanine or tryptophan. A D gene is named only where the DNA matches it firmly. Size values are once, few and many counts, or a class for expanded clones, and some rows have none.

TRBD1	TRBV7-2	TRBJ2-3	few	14	CASSLDRSTDTQYF	TGTGCCAGCAGCTTGGACAGGTCCACAGATACGCAGTATTTT
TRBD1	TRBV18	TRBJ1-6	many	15	CASSPRDSPNSPLHF	TGTGCCAGCTCACCAAGGGACAGCCCCAATTCACCCCTCCACTTT
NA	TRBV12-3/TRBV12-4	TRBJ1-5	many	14	CASSLDGTIQPQHF	TGTGCCAGCAGCTTGGACGGAACCATACAGCCCCAGCATTTT
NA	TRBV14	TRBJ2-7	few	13	CASSQDDYYEQYF	TGTGCCAGCAGCCAAGATGACTACTACGAGCAGTACTTC
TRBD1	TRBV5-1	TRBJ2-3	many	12	CASSFFDRGKYF	TGCGCCAGCAGCTTTTTTGACAGGGGGAAGTATTTT
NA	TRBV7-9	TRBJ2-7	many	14	CASSRGDSSYEQYF	TGTGCCAGCAGCCGGGGGGACAGCTCCTACGAGCAGTACTTC
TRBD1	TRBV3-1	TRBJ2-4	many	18	CASSLGTGMLLAKNIQYF	TGTGCCAGCAGCCTGGGGACAGGGATGCTGCTAGCCAAAAACATTCAGTACTTC
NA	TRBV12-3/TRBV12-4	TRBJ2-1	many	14	CASRFGSSYNEQFF	TGTGCCAGCCGCTTCGGGTCATCCTACAATGAGCAGTTCTTC
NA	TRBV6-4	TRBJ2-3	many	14	CASSAGDGKDTQYF	TGTGCCAGCAGCGCCGGGGATGGAAAAGATACGCAGTATTTT
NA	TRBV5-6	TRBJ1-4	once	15	CASSYLGTLNEKLFF	TGTGCCAGCAGCTACCTCGGGACCCTTAATGAAAAACTGTTTTTT
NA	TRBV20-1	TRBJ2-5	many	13	CSASRTAQETQYF	TGCAGTGCTAGCCGGACAGCACAAGAGACCCAGTACTTC
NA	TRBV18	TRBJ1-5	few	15	CASSPQRYSNQPQHF	TGTGCCAGCTCACCGCAGCGATATAGCAATCAGCCCCAGCATTTT
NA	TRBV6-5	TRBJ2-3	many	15	CASSRASEGSDTQYF	TGTGCCAGCAGTAGAGCTAGCGAGGGGTCCGATACGCAGTATTTT
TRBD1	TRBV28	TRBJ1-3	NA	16	CASSLAGTGGRNTIYF	TGTGCCAGCAGTTTAGCCGGGACAGGGGGAAGAAACACCATATATTTT
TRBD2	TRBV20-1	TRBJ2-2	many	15	CSARKRGGPTGELFF	TGCAGTGCCAGAAAGCGGGGGGGCCCCACCGGGGAGCTGTTTTTT
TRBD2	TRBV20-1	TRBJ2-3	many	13	CSASGGDGDTQYF	TGCAGTGCTAGCGGGGGGGATGGAGATACGCAGTATTTT